The clone carrying this T cell receptor beta chain showed up just a few times. In the authors' workflow: Reference gene primers were amplified, and this amplification served to estimate nucleated cell counts. This table comes from immunoSEQ multiplex PCR, and its TCRdb copy is limited to in-frame clones, with some not included. V, J and clone size reflect that table, while D and trimming were determined from the DNA. The sample lists over 200,000 clones; 65% to 85% were seen once. The data were taken from a study of blood T cell repertoires in COVID-19. Across the whole study: The United States, Italy and Spain supplied acute and convalescent COVID-19 samples. PBMCs, B-cell-depleted T cells, or T cells were the source of the cDNA or gDNA that made up the material.

The germline V and J ends were trimmed by 5 bases and 3 bases, with 15 bases remaining between them. Germline V gene data show CDR1 as SGHTA and CDR2 as FQGNSA. The CDR3 loop spans 15 amino acids. The source of this sequence is a man aged 40-49 years with active or convalescent COVID-19. What was sequenced was peripheral blood. The rearrangement links TRBV7-2 to TRBJ2-3; perhaps TRBD1 as D (6 bases). CDR3 DNA sequence: TGTGCCAGCAGCCGCCGCACAGGGCGGACAGATACGCAGTATTTT. Protein: CASSRRTGRTDTQYF.